This T cell receptor beta chain was sequenced in a study of cytomegalovirus exposure and HLA in healthy donors. PCR was performed using 60 Vbeta and 13 Jbeta primers. Measured with immunoSEQ multiplex PCR; TCRdb has only the in-frame clones, and not every one. There are some 63,000 clones in the sample; roughly 84% occur only once, and roughly 1.6% lies in the top ten. The CDR3 extends over 14 amino acids. The V gene's germline CDR1 is MNHEY and CDR2 SVGAGI. V lost 3 bases and J lost 5, with 12 bases in between. The sample was PBMCs. V gene TRBV6-5 combines with J gene TRBJ2-3; a weak D match, TRBD2 (6 bases). This TCR derives from a human donor in good health. The chain's CDR3 is CASSYMAGIDTQYF. In DNA, the CDR3 is TGTGCCAGCAGTTATATGGCGGGAATAGATACGCAGTATTTT.